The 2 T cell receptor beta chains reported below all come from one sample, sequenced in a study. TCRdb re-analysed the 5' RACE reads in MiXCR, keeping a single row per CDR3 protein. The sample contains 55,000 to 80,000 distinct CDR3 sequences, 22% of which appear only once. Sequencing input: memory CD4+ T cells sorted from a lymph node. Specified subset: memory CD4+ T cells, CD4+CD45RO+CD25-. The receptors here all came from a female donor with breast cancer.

The CDR3: CASSPAPYNEQFF. The CDR3 DNA is TGCGCCAGCAGCCCCGCTCCGTACAATGAGCAGTTCTTC. J is TRBJ2-1 and V is TRBV5-1; no definite D call. The V gene lost 4 bases and the J gene lost 4 bases, with 9 bases spanning the gap. The CDR3 is 13 residues long. The germline V gene has CDR1 SGHRS and CDR2 YFSETQ.

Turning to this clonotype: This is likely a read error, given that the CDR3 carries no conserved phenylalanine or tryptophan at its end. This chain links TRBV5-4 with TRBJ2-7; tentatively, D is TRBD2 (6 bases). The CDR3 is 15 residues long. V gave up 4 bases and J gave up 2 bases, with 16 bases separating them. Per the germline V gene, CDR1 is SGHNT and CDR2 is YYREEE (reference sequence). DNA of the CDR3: TGTGCCAGCAGCACCCGGAAGGGAGGAACCTACGAGCAGTACCTC. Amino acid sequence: CASSTRKGGTYEQYL.